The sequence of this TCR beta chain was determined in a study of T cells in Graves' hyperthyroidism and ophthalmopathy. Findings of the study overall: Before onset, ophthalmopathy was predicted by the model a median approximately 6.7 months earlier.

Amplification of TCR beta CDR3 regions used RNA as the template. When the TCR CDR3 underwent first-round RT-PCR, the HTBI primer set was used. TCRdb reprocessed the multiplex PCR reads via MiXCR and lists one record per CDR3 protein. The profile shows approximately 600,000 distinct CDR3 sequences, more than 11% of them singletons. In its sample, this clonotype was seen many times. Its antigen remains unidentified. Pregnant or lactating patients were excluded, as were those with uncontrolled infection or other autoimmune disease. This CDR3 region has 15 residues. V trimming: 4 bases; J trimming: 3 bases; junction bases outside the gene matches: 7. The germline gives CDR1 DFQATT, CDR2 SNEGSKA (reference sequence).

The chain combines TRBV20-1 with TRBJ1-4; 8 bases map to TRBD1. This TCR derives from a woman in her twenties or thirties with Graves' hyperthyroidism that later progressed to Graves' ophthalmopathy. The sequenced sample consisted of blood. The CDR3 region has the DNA TGCAGTGCTACGATGGAGGGACAGGCTAATGAAAAACTGTTTTTT. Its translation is CSATMEGQANEKLFF.